Below, 15 T cell receptor beta chains from the same sample are listed, as sequenced in a study of Graves' ophthalmopathy and Graves' hyperthyroidism. The study amplified TCR beta CDR3 regions using RNA transcripts. RT-PCR in the first round used HTBI primers; a second-round multiplex PCR followed. TCRdb reprocessed the multiplex PCR reads via MiXCR and lists one record per CDR3 protein. This table holds a few hundred thousand distinct CDR3 sequences, 17% found once. The material sequenced was peripheral blood. These receptors all come from an adult woman with stable Graves' hyperthyroidism.

CDR3 nucleotide sequence: TGTGCCAGCAGTTTGATACGGCCCCAGCATTTT. It yields the protein CASSLIRPQHF. The V and J genes are TRBV27 and TRBJ1-5, with D unresolved. Trimming removed 3 bases from V and 9 bases from J, with 6 bases in between. Per germline, CDR1 MNHEY and CDR2 SMNVEV (reference sequence). CDR3 size: 11 residues.

This clonotype was found many times. The V gene is TRBV19, the J gene TRBJ1-2, with TRBD1 identical over 9 bases. The germline V gene has CDR1 LNHDA and CDR2 SQIVND (reference sequence). J was trimmed by 9 bases and V by 6 bases; bases with no gene match: 8. The CDR3 runs 13 residues. CDR3 in DNA: TGTGCCAGTAGCCCTGGGACAGGGCGGAGCTACACCTTC. Translated: CASSPGTGRSYTF.

Many counts were recorded for this clonotype. The chain carries TRBV28 and TRBJ2-7; D remains ambiguous. The germline V gene encodes CDR1 MDHEN and CDR2 SYDVKM. The CDR3 length is 13 residues. With 3 bases removed from V and 2 bases from J, the gap between germline ends came to 8 bases. The CDR3 here is CASSLVTAYEQYF. For the CDR3, the DNA is TGTGCCAGCAGTTTGGTCACCGCCTACGAGCAGTACTTC.

This clonotype came up many times. The chain couples TRBV6-1 to TRBJ1-1, with D perhaps TRBD1 (6 bases). The CDR3 is 14 amino acids. The V and J ends lost 2 bases and 7 bases respectively, with 14 bases between them. CDR1 MNHNS and CDR2 SASEGT come from the germline V gene. In DNA, the CDR3 is TGTGCCAGCAGTGAACTGTACAGGGTGGGTGAAGCTTTCTTT. Translating it yields CASSELYRVGEAFF.

In its sample, this clonotype was seen many times. This rearrangement joins TRBV29-1 to TRBJ2-5; 9 bases are a match to TRBD2. Germline V gene lookup returns CDR1 SQVTM and CDR2 ANQGSEA. This CDR3 is built from 13 residues. Germline trimming cut 6 bases from V and 5 bases from J; bases unmatched to any gene: 7. CDR3 residues: CSVAGLASETQYF. The CDR3 bases are TGCAGCGTCGCCGGACTAGCGTCGGAGACCCAGTACTTC.

Ten or more counts support this clonotype. CDR3 sequence: CSVVEDRREQYF. In DNA form, the CDR3 reads TGCAGCGTTGTTGAGGACCGAAGGGAGCAGTACTTC. The chain carries TRBV29-1 and TRBJ2-7, with D uncertain. CDR3 length equals 12 residues. V was shortened by 4 bases and J by 7 bases, with 14 bases between the two germline ends. CDR1 is SQVTM, CDR2 ANQGSEA, per germline.

This clonotype has at least ten counts. J is TRBJ1-6 and V is TRBV28; 7 positions match TRBD1. After removal of 2 bases from V and 10 bases from J, the junction contained 8 bases not matched to a gene. Germline V CDR1 and CDR2: MDHEN, SYDVKM. This CDR3 spans 15 amino acids. CDR3 DNA sequence: TGTGCCAGCAGTTTAGACGACACAGGGGCGTCACCCCTCCACTTT. Its translation is CASSLDDTGASPLHF. Supplemented by reference TRBV28 and TRBJ1-6, the full variable domain reads DVKVTQSSRYLVKRTGEKVFLECVQDMDHENMFWYRQDPGLGLRLIYFSYDVKMKEKGDIPEGYSVSREKKERFSLILESASTNQTSMYLCASSLDDTGASPLHFGNGTRLTVT.

This clonotype was counted at least ten times. CDR3 nucleotide sequence: TGTGCCAGTAGTATTGACATTCGCACGGTTCAGCCCCAGCATTTT. It is translated as CASSIDIRTVQPQHF. The J gene is TRBJ1-5, the V gene TRBV19; no reliable D call. This CDR3 is 15 amino acids long. The V end was cut by 3 bases, the J end by 6 bases, with 15 bases between. Germline V gene data show CDR1 as LNHDA and CDR2 as SQIVND (reference sequence). The variable domain in full, completed from reference TRBV19 and TRBJ1-5, reads DGGITQSPKYLFRKEGQNVTLSCEQNLNHDAMYWYRQDPGQGLRLIYYSQIVNDFQKGDIAEGYSVSREKKESFPLTVTSAQKNPTAFYLCASSIDIRTVQPQHFGDGTRLSIL.

J is TRBJ1-2 and V is TRBV6-5; a weak D match, TRBD1 (6 bases). Germline CDR1 is MNHEY and CDR2 is SVGAGI. Trimming left V 4 bases short and J 4 bases short, with 13 bases between. The CDR3 loop spans 14 amino acids. In DNA, the CDR3 is TGTGCCAGCAGTTCGACACAGGGCCCCTATGGCTACACCTTC. Amino acids: CASSSTQGPYGYTF.

This clonotype appeared many times. The gene calls are TRBV6-5 and TRBJ1-1, with D perhaps TRBD1 (6 bases). CDR3 length equals 12 residues. V gave up 6 bases and J gave up 6 bases, with 11 bases separating them. Germline CDR1 MNHEY, CDR2 SVGAGI. As DNA, the CDR3 is TGTGCCAGCAGATCGGGGGCCGCTGAAGCTTTCTTT. Translating it yields CASRSGAAEAFF.

This clonotype has a handful of counts. The chain is built from TRBV5-1 and TRBJ2-7, with 7 bases lining up with TRBD1. CDR1 is SGHRS and CDR2 is YFSETQ in the germline V gene. Trimming took 4 bases from V and 5 from J; bases not matched to a gene: 12. The CDR3 runs to 15 residues. The CDR3 protein is CASSGTGATLDEQYF. The CDR3 coding sequence is TGCGCCAGCAGCGGAACAGGGGCGACTTTGGACGAGCAGTACTTC.

This clonotype was observed at least ten times. This sequence joins TRBV27 and TRBJ2-7; D gene unclear. V lost 6 bases and J lost 2, with 11 bases in between. CDR3 length equals 13 residues. The germline gives CDR1 MNHEY, CDR2 SMNVEV (reference sequence). The DNA of the CDR3 is TGTGCCAGCAGAACTTCCTGGGCCTACGAGCAGTACTTC. Amino acid sequence: CASRTSWAYEQYF.

There are many counts of this clonotype. The rearrangement links TRBV7-9 to TRBJ1-1; D is undetermined. V was trimmed by 5 bases and J by 5 bases, leaving 9 bases between them. The CDR3 totals 12 residues. Germline V gives CDR1 SEHNR, CDR2 FQNEAQ (reference sequence). The CDR3 DNA sequence: TGTGCCAGCAGCCCGGAGAGAACTGAAGCTTTCTTT. This sequence encodes CASSPERTEAFF.

This clonotype was found a few times. The chain couples TRBV5-1 to TRBJ2-7, with TRBD2 matching over 8 bases. This CDR3 comprises 16 residues. V dropped 4 bases and J dropped 0; count of bases not matched to a gene: 9. Germline CDR1 and CDR2: SGHRS and YFSETQ. The CDR3 protein is CASSPGLAEFSYEQYF. The DNA of the CDR3 is TGCGCCAGCAGCCCCGGACTAGCTGAGTTCTCCTACGAGCAGTACTTC.

In this sample, this clonotype turned up many times. The V call is TRBV6-1, the J call TRBJ1-2; possibly TRBD1 for D (5 bases). CDR1 MNHNS and CDR2 SASEGT come from the germline V gene. V was pared by 4 bases and J by 2 bases, with 17 bases between. The CDR3 consists of 16 residues. The chain's CDR3 is CASSAPIGQENYGYTF. For the CDR3, the DNA is TGTGCCAGCAGTGCCCCAATCGGACAAGAAAACTATGGCTACACCTTC.